The clone carrying this T cell receptor (beta chain) was counted many times. Its antigen is undetermined. CDR3-region Arm-PCR and iRepertoire HTBI primers produced the TCR beta libraries. TCRdb re-called the multiplex PCR reads through MiXCR, storing one row per CDR3 protein. The table includes 320,000 or so distinct CDR3 sequences, about 20% detected once. The CDR3 length is 14 residues. CDR1 is SNHLY, CDR2 FYNNEI, per germline. Deletions cut 2 bases from V and 2 bases from J, with 7 bases between. This sample was taken from a study of regulatory T cells in long-lasting Graves disease. Study-wide results and limits: The study found lower TCR diversity in persistent Graves' patients than in newly diagnosed ones. Whereas new patients shared some 970 public clonotypes, persistent patients shared more, at under 3,500.

Described time point: newly diagnosed GD, antithyroid drugs for less than 3 months. PBMCs provided the RNA from which the TCR library was made. Diagnoses of Graves' disease were made by American Thyroid Association guidelines. The material was peripheral blood mononuclear cells (PBMCs), obtained at new diagnosis, from a patient treated with antithyroid drugs. The sequence was collected from a female donor with Graves disease. This rearrangement joins TRBV2 to TRBJ1-3, with unresolved D. This CDR3 reads CASSEQTPGNTIYF. The CDR3 nucleotides are TGTGCCAGCAGTGAACAGACACCTGGAAACACCATATATTTT.